A selection of T cell receptor beta chains follows, all from one sample in a study of T cells in Graves' hyperthyroidism and ophthalmopathy. TCRdb ran MiXCR on the multiplex PCR reads and lists one entry per CDR3 protein. The sample consists of around 350,000 distinct CDR3 sequences, approximately 18% of them appearing once. Sequencing used blood. Receptors originate from a woman in her thirties with Graves' hyperthyroidism that later progressed to Graves' ophthalmopathy. The CDR3 runs from the conserved cysteine through the conserved F or W. Each record gives: V gene, J gene, D gene, clone size, CDR3 DNA, CDR3 protein. The D gene is left open where the match is weak. Clone size is not always given. Where it is, it says once, few, many or a class for expanded clones.

V: TRBV6-1; J: TRBJ1-1; D: -; size: -; DNA: TGTGCCAGCAGTGAAGGACCGAACACTGAAGCTTTCTTT; CDR3: CASSEGPNTEAFF
V: TRBV30; J: TRBJ1-6; D: -; size: many; DNA: TGTGCCTGGGAGGGACCGACTCATTCACCCCTCCACTTT; CDR3: CAWEGPTHSPLHF
V: TRBV10-3; J: TRBJ2-3; D: TRBD2; size: -; DNA: TGTGCCATCAGTGGTGATGGGGGGGCAGATACGCAGTATTTT; CDR3: CAISGDGGADTQYF
V: TRBV5-1; J: TRBJ2-1; D: TRBD2; size: many; DNA: TGCGCCAGCAGCCCTGGCTTAGCGGGAGGCTCCGACAGCTCCTACAATGAGCAGTTCTTC; CDR3: CASSPGLAGGSDSSYNEQFF
V: TRBV12-3/TRBV12-4; J: TRBJ2-7; D: -; size: many; DNA: TGTGCCAGCAGCCCCCATACCGGGACTGCGAAGGGGACCTACGAGCAGTACTTC; CDR3: CASSPHTGTAKGTYEQYF
V: TRBV6-2/TRBV6-3; J: TRBJ2-3; D: -; size: many; DNA: TGTGCCAGCAGTCTGTCCTTGGGCTGGGATACGCAGTATTTT; CDR3: CASSLSLGWDTQYF
V: TRBV10-2; J: TRBJ2-7; D: -; size: many; DNA: TGCGCCAGCGGTGTCGGGGCCTACGAGCAGTACTTC; CDR3: CASGVGAYEQYF
V: TRBV2; J: TRBJ2-7; D: TRBD1; size: many; DNA: TGTGCCAGCAGCCGACAGGGTAATTACTCCTACGAGCAGTACTTC; CDR3: CASSRQGNYSYEQYF
V: TRBV28; J: TRBJ2-7; D: TRBD1; size: many; DNA: TGTGCCGCCGGGACAGGGGTTTTGAGCTCCTACGAGCAGTACTTC; CDR3: CAAGTGVLSSYEQYF
V: TRBV20-1; J: TRBJ2-1; D: TRBD2; size: many; DNA: TGCAGTGCTCGTCCGGGACTAGTGGGGGAGCAGTTCTTC; CDR3: CSARPGLVGEQFF
V: TRBV27; J: TRBJ2-3; D: -; size: many; DNA: TGTGCCAGCAGTTTAGGGCAGGGGTCAGATACGCAGTATTTT; CDR3: CASSLGQGSDTQYF
V: TRBV29-1; J: TRBJ2-7; D: TRBD1; size: -; DNA: TGCAGCGTATGGGACAGCTCCTACGAGCAGTACTTC; CDR3: CSVWDSSYEQYF
V: TRBV20-1; J: TRBJ1-4; D: TRBD1; size: -; DNA: TGCAGTGCTAGTCCCGCCCTTTTGACAGGGGAGGGTGAAAAACTGTTTTTT; CDR3: CSASPALLTGEGEKLFF
V: TRBV7-9; J: TRBJ2-2; D: TRBD2; size: -; DNA: TGTGCCAGCAGCTTAGCCCAGGCGGGAGCAAGCACCGGGGAGCTGTTTTTT; CDR3: CASSLAQAGASTGELFF
V: TRBV6-1; J: TRBJ2-7; D: -; size: -; DNA: TGTGCCAGCAGCCCTCACCCCTCAGGGCCTAGCTCCTACGAGCAGTACTTC; CDR3: CASSPHPSGPSSYEQYF
V: TRBV5-1; J: TRBJ1-4; D: -; size: -; DNA: TGCGCCAGCAGCTTGACAGGGACAAGTAATGAAAAACTGTTTTTT; CDR3: CASSLTGTSNEKLFF